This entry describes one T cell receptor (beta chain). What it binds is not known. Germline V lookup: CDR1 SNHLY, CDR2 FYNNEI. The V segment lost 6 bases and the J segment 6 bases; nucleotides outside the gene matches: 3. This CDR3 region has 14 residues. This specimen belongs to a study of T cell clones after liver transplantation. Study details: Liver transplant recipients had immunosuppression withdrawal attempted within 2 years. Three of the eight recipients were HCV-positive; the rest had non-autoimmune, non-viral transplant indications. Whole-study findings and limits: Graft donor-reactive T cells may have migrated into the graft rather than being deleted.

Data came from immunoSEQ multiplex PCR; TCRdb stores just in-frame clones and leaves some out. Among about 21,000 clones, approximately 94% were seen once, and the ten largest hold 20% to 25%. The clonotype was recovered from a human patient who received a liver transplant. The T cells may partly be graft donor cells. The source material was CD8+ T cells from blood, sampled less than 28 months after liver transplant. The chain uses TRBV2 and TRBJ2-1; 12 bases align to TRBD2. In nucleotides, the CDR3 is TGTGCCAGCAGCCCTAGCGGGAGGGCCAATGAGCAGTTCTTC. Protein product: CASSPSGRANEQFF.